The entry that follows covers one T cell receptor beta chain sequence. The Seattle site enrolled patients during active infection and followed them longitudinally. Germline V lookup: CDR1 ENHRY, CDR2 SYGVKD. V was trimmed by 3 bases and J by 0 bases, leaving 6 bases between them. The CDR3 length is 14 residues. The data are from a study of blood T cell repertoires in COVID-19. Study-level background: From T cells, B-cell-depleted T cells, or PBMCs came the material, which was cDNA or gDNA.

Original processing methods: Estimation of nucleated cell counts relied on the amplification of reference gene primers. Clones were sequenced by immunoSEQ multiplex PCR, and TCRdb holds only the in-frame ones, with some missing. The DNA was the basis for D and trimming; V, J and clone size are from that table. Of around 440,000 clones listed, about 91% are singletons. The receptor's source is a woman between 45 and 65 years old with COVID-19, enrolled during active disease. Sequenced sample: peripheral blood. The rearrangement links TRBV10-3 to TRBJ1-3; unclear D gene. The CDR3 DNA sequence: TGTGCCATCAGTGATCCGGGCTCTGGAAACACCATATATTTT. This gives the protein CAISDPGSGNTIYF.